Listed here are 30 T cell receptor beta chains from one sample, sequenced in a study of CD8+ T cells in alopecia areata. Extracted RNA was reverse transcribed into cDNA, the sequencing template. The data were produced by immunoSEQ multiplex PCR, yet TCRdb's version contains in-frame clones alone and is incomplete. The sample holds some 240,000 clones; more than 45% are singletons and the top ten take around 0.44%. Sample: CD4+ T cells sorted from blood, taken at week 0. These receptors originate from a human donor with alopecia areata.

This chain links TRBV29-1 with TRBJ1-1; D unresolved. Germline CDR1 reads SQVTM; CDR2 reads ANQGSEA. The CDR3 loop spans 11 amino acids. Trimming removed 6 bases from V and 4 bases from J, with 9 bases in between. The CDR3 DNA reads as TGCAGCGTCCGACGGACCACTGAAGCTTTCTTT. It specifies CSVRRTTEAFF.

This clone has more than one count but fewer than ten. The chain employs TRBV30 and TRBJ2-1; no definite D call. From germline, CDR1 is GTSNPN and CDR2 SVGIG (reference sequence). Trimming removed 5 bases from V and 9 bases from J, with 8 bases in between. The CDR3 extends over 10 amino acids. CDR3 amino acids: CAWAYGEQFF. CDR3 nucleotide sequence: TGTGCCTGGGCTTACGGTGAGCAGTTCTTC.

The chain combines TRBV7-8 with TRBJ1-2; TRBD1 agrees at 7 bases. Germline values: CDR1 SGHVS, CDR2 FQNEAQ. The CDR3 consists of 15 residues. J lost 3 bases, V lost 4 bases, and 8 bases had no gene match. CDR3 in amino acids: CASSSARQGDYGYTF. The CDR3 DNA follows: TGTGCCAGCAGCTCAGCCCGACAGGGAGACTATGGCTACACCTTC.

The CDR3 here is CAWSPGPIHGYTF. Here the CDR3 DNA reads TGTGCCTGGAGTCCGGGACCGATCCATGGCTACACCTTC. The V and J genes are TRBV30 and TRBJ1-2; a weak D match, TRBD1 (5 bases). The CDR3 length is 13 residues. V lost 2 bases, J lost 6 bases, and 13 bases lay in between. From germline, CDR1 is GTSNPN and CDR2 SVGIG (reference sequence). The variable domain in full, completed from reference TRBV30 and TRBJ1-2, reads SQTIHQWPATLVQPVGSPLSLECTVEGTSNPNLYWYRQAAGRGLQLLFYSVGIGQISSEVPQNLSASRPQDRQFILSSKKLLLSDSGFYLCAWSPGPIHGYTFGSGTRLTVV.

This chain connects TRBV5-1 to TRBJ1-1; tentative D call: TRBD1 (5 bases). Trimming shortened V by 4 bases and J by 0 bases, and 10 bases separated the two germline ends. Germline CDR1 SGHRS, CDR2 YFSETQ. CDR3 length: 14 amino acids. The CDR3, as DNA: TGCGCCAGCAGCGCAGGGACGGTGAACACTGAAGCTTTCTTT. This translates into CASSAGTVNTEAFF.

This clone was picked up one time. CDR3 in amino acids: CASSVASMSNQPQHF. CDR3 bases: TGTGCCAGCAGCGTAGCCAGCATGAGCAATCAGCCCCAGCATTTT. The chain couples TRBV9 to TRBJ1-5; no definite D call. Per germline, CDR1 SGDLS and CDR2 YYNGEE. V lost 0 bases and J 1 base, leaving 8 bases between the germline ends. The CDR3 spans 15 residues.

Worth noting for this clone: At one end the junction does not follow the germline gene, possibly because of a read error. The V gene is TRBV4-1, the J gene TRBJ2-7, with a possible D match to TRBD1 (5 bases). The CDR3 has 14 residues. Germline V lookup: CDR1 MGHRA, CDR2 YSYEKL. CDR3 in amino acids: CASSQVLTESTLQF. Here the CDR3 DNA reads TGCGCCAGCAGCCAAGTCCTGACAGAATCCACGCTTCAATTC.

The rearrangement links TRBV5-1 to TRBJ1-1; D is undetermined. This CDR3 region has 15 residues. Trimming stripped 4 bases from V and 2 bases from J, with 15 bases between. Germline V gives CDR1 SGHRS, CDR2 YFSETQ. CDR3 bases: TGCGCCAGCAGCGTATCTTCGGCCTTCAACACTGAAGCTTTCTTT. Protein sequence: CASSVSSAFNTEAFF. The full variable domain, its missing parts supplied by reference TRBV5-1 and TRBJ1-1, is KAGVTQTPRYLIKTRGQQVTLSCSPISGHRSVSWYQQTPGQGLQFLFEYFSETQRNKGNFPGRFSGRQFSNSRSEMNVSTLELGDSALYLCASSVSSAFNTEAFFGQGTRLTVV.

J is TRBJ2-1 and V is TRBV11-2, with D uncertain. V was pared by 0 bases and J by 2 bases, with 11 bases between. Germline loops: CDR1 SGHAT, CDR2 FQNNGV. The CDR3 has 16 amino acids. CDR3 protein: CASSLDRSVAYNEQFF. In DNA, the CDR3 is TGTGCCAGCAGCTTAGATCGGAGCGTAGCCTACAATGAGCAGTTCTTC.

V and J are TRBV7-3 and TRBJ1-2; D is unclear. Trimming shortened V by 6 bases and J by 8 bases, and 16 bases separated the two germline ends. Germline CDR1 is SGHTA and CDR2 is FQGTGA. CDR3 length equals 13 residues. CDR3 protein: CASRAYTDLGYTF. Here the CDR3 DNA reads TGTGCCAGCAGGGCTTATACCGACTTGGGCTACACCTTC.

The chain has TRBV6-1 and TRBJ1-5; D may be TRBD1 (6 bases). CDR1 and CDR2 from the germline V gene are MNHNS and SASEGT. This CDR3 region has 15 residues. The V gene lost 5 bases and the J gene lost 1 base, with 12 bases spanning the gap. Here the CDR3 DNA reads TGTGCCAGCAGTAAGGACAGAGTCAGCAATCAGCCCCAGCATTTT. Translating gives CASSKDRVSNQPQHF.

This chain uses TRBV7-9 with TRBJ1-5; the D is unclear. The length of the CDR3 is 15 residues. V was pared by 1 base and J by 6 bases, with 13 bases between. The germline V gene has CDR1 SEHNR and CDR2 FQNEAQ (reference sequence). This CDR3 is CASSLEFTSVQPQHF. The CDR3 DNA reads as TGTGCCAGCAGCTTAGAGTTTACGTCGGTTCAGCCCCAGCATTTT.

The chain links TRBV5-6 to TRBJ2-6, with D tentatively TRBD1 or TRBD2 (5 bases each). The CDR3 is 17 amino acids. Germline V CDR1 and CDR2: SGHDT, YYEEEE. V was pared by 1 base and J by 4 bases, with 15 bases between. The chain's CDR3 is CASSLSGRRLGANVLTF. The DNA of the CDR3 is TGTGCCAGCAGCTTGTCGGGACGGAGGTTGGGGGCCAACGTCCTGACTTTC.

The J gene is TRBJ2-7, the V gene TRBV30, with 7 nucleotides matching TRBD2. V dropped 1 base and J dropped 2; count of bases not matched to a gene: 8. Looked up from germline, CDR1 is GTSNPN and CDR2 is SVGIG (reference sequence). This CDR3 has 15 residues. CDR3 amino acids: CAWSAKAGNTYEQYF. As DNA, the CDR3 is TGTGCCTGGAGTGCGAAAGCGGGGAACACCTACGAGCAGTACTTC.

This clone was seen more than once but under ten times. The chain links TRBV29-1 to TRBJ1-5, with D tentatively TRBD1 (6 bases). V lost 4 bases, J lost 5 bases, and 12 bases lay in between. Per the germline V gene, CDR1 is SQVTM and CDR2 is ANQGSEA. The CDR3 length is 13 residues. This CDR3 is CSVADRMDQPQHF. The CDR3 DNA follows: TGCAGCGTTGCCGACAGGATGGATCAGCCCCAGCATTTT.

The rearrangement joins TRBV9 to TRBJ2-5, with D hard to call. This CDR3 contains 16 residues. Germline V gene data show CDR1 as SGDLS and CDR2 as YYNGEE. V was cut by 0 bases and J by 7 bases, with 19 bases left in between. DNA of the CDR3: TGTGCCAGCAGCGTAGAGCCGTCGGACCTTAAGTTGACCCAGTACTTC. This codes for CASSVEPSDLKLTQYF.

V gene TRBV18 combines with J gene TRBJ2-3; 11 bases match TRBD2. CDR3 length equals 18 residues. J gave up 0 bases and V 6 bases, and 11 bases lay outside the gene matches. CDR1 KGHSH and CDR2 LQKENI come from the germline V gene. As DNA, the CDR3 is TGTGCCAGCTCGCCGGGACTAGCGGCAATAACTAGCACAGATACGCAGTATTTT. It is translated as CASSPGLAAITSTDTQYF.

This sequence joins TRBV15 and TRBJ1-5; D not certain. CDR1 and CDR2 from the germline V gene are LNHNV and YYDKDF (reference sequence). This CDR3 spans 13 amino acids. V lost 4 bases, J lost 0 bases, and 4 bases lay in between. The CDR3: CATSKDSNQPQHF. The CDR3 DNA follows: TGTGCCACCAGCAAAGATAGCAATCAGCCCCAGCATTTT.

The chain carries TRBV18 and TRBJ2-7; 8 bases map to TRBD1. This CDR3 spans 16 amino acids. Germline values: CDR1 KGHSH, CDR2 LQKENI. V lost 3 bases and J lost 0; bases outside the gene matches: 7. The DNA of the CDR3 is TGTGCCAGCTCACCTCCGACAGGGGCCTTCTCCTACGAGCAGTACTTC. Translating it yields CASSPPTGAFSYEQYF.

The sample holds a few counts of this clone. In DNA, the CDR3 is TGTGCCAGCAGCTTAACAGGGGGCGGCGGGGAGCTGTTTTTT. It yields the protein CASSLTGGGGELFF. The rearrangement joins TRBV7-9 to TRBJ2-2, with TRBD1 identical over 9 bases. This CDR3 region has 14 residues. V shed 2 bases, J shed 7 bases, and the junction held 2 bases outside the gene matches. Germline CDR1 reads SEHNR; CDR2 reads FQNEAQ (reference sequence). The full variable domain, rest sourced from reference TRBV7-9 and TRBJ2-2, is DTGVSQNPRHKITKRGQNVTFRCDPISEHNRLYWYRQTLGQGPEFLTYFQNEAQLEKSRLLSDRFSAERPKGSFSTLEIQRTEQGDSAMYLCASSLTGGGGELFFGEGSRLTVL.

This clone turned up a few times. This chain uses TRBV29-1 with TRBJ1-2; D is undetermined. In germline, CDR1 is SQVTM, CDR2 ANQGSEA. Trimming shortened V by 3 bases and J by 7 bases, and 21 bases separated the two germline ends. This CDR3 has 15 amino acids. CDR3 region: CSVEVGAGYSGGYTF. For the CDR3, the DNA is TGCAGCGTTGAGGTTGGAGCGGGATACAGCGGTGGCTACACCTTC.

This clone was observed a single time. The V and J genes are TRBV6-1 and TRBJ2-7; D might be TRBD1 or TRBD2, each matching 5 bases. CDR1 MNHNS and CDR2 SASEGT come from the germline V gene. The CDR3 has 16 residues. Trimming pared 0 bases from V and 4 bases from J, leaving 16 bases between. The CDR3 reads CASSEAPQGRRYEQYF. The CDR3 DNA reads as TGTGCCAGCAGTGAAGCGCCTCAGGGCCGGAGGTACGAGCAGTACTTC.

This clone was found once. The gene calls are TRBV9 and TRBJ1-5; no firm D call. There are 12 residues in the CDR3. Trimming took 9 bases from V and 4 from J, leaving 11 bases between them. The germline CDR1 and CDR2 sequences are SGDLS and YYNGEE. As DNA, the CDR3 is TGTGCCAACCCTTTAAGGAATCAGCCCCAGCATTTT. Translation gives CANPLRNQPQHF.

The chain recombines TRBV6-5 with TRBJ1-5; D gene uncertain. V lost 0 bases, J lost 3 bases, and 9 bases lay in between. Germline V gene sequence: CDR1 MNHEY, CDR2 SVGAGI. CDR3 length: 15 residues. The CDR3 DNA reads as TGTGCCAGCAGTTACTCCTTCCAACCCAATCAGCCCCAGCATTTT. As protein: CASSYSFQPNQPQHF.

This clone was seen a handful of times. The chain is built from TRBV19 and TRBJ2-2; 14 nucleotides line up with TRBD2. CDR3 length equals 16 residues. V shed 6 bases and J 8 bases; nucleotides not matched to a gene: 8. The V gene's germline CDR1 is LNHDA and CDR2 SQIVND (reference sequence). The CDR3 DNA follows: TGTGCCAGTAGGAGACCGGGACTAGCGGGAGTAGGGGAGCTGTTTTTT. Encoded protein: CASRRPGLAGVGELFF. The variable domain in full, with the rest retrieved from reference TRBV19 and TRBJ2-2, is DGGITQSPKYLFRKEGQNVTLSCEQNLNHDAMYWYRQDPGQGLRLIYYSQIVNDFQKGDIAEGYSVSREKKESFPLTVTSAQKNPTAFYLCASRRPGLAGVGELFFGEGSRLTVL.

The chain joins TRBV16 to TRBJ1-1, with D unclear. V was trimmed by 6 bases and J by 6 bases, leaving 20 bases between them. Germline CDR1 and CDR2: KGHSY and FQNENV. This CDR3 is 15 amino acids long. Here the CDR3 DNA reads TGTGCCAGCAGACTGGCGAGGGCGAGTCGGGCTGAAGCTTTCTTT. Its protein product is CASRLARASRAEAFF.

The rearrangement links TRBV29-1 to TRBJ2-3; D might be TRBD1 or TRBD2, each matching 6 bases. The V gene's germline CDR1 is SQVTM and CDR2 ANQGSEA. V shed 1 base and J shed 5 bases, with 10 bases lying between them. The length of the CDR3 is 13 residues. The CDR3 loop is CSVEGGARDTQYF. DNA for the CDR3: TGCAGCGTTGAAGGGGGGGCGCGAGATACGCAGTATTTT.

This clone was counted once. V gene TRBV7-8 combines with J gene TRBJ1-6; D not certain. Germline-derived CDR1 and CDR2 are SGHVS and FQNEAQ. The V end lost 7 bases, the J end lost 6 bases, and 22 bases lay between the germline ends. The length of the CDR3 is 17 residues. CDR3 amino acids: CASITNLRPGPNSPLHF. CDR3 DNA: TGTGCCAGCATCACAAACTTAAGACCGGGCCCTAATTCACCCCTCCACTTT. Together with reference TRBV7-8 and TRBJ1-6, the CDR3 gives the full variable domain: GAGVSQSPRYKVAKRGQDVALRCDPISGHVSLFWYQQALGQGPEFLTYFQNEAQLDKSGLPSDRFFAERPEGSVSTLKIQRTQQEDSAVYLCASITNLRPGPNSPLHFGNGTRLTVT.

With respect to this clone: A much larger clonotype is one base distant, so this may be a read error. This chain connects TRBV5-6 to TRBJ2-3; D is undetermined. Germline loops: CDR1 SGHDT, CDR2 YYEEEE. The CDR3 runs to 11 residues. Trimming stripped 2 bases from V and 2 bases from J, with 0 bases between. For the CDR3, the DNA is TGTGCCAGCAGCTTCACAGATACGCAGTATTTT. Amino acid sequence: CASSFTDTQYF.

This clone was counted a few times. In DNA form, the CDR3 reads TGTGCCAGCTGTCGGCAGGACCGCATGAACACTGAAGCTTTCTTT. This translates into CASCRQDRMNTEAFF. The chain uses TRBV6-1 and TRBJ1-1; no reliable D call. The CDR3 spans 15 residues. Trimming pared 8 bases from V and 0 bases from J, leaving 16 bases between. The V gene's germline CDR1 is MNHNS and CDR2 SASEGT.